The entry that follows covers one T cell receptor (beta chain) sequence. Clones were read by immunoSEQ multiplex PCR, and TCRdb kept only the in-frame ones, dropping some. Counted here are tens of thousands of clones, 83% occurring once; the ten biggest clones make up 25% to 30%. This sample was taken from a study of blood T cell repertoires in COVID-19. Study as a whole: The study drew acute and convalescent COVID-19 samples from the United States, Italy and Spain. Sample material is recorded as cDNA or gDNA derived from T cells, B-cell-depleted T cells, or PBMCs.

Germline lookup yields CDR1 SGHNT and CDR2 YENEEA. CDR3 length: 15 amino acids. J lost 6 bases, V lost 5 bases, and 7 bases had no gene match. This TCR came from an elderly woman with acute or convalescent COVID-19. Sequencing was performed on peripheral blood. The V and J genes are TRBV11-3 and TRBJ1-3; TRBD1 matches 10 bases. The DNA for the CDR3 is TGTGCCAGCAGCAAGGGACAGGGGTTGGAAAACACCATATATTTT. Its protein product is CASSKGQGLENTIYF.